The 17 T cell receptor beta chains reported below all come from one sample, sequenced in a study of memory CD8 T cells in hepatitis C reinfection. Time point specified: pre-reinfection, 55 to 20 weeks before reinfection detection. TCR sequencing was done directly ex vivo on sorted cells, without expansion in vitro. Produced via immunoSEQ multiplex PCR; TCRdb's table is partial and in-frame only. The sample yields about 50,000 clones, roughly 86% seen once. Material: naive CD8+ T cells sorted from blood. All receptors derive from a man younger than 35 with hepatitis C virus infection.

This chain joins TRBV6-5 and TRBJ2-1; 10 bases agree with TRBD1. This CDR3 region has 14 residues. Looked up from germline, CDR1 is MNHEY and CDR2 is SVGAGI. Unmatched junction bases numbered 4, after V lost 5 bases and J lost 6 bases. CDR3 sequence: CASSRGTGVNEQFF. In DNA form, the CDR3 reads TGTGCCAGCAGTCGCGGGACAGGGGTCAATGAGCAGTTCTTC.

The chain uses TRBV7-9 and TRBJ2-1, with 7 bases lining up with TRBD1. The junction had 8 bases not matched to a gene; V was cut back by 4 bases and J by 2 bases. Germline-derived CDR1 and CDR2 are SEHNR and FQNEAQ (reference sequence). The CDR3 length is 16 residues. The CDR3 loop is CASSSTRDRTYNEQFF. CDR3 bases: TGTGCCAGCAGCTCCACCCGGGACAGAACCTACAATGAGCAGTTCTTC. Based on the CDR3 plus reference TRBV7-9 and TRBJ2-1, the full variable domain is DTGVSQNPRHKITKRGQNVTFRCDPISEHNRLYWYRQTLGQGPEFLTYFQNEAQLEKSRLLSDRFSAERPKGSFSTLEIQRTEQGDSAMYLCASSSTRDRTYNEQFFGPGTRLTVL.

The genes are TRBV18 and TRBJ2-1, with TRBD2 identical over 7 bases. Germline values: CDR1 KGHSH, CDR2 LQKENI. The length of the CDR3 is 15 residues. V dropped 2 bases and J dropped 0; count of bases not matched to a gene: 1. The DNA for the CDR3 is TGTGCCAGCTCACCAACTAGCGACTCCTACAATGAGCAGTTCTTC. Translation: CASSPTSDSYNEQFF.

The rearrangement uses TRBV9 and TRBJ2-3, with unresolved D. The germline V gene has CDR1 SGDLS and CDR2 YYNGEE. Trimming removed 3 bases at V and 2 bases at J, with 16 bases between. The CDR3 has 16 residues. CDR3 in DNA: TGTGCCAGCAGCGCGACTTCTAGTCGTACCACAGATACGCAGTATTTT. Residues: CASSATSSRTTDTQYF.

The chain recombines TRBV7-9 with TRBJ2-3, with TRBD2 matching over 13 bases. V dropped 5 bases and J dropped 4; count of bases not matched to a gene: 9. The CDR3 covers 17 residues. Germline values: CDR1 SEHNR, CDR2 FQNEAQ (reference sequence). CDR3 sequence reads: CASSTGTSGTWADTQYF. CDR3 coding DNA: TGTGCCAGCAGCACCGGGACTAGCGGGACCTGGGCAGATACGCAGTATTTT.

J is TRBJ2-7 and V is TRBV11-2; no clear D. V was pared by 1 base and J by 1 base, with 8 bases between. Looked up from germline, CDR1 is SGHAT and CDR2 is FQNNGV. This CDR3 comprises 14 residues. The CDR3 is CASSLGSNSYEQYF. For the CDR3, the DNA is TGTGCCAGCAGCTTAGGTAGTAATTCCTACGAGCAGTACTTC.

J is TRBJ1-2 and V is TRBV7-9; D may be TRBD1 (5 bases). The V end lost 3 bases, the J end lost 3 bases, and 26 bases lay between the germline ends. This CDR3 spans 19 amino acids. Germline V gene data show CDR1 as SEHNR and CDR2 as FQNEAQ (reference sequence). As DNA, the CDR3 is TGTGCCAGCAGCTTGGCTCCAGGTGCGTCTGGGTCGGGGGACTATGGCTACACCTTC. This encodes CASSLAPGASGSGDYGYTF.

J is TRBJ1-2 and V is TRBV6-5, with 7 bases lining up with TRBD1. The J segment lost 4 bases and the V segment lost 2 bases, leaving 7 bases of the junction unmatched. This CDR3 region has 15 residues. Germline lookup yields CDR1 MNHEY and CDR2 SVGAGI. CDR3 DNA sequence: TGTGCCAGCAGTTACCCAACAGGGGACGGCTATGGCTACACCTTC. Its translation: CASSYPTGDGYGYTF.

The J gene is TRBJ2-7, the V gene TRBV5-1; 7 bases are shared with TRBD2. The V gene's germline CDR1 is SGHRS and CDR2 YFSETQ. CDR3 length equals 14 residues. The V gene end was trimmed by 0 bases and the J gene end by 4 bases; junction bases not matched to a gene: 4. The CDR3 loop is CASSLETSRYEQYF. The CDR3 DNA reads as TGCGCCAGCAGCTTGGAGACTAGCCGTTACGAGCAGTACTTC.

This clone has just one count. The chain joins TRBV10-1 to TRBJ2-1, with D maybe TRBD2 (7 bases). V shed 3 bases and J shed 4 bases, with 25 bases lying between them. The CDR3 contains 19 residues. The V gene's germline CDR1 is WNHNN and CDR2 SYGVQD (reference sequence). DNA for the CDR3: TGCGCCAGCAGTGACGGGAGTTTGACGGGGGGCCCTTCTTACAATGAGCAGTTCTTC. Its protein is CASSDGSLTGGPSYNEQFF.

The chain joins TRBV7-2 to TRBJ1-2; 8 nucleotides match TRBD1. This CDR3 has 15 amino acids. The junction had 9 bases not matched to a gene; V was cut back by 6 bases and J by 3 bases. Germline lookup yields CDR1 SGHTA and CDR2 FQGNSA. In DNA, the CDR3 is TGTGCCAGCAGTCCTACAGGGGGGATTCACTATGGCTACACCTTC. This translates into CASSPTGGIHYGYTF.

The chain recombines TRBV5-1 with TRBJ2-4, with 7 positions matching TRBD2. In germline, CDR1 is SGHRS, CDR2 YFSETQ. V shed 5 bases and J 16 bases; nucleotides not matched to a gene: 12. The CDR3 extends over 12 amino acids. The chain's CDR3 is CASSDGWEGPYF. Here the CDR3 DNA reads TGCGCCAGCAGTGACGGTTGGGAGGGCCCATACTTC.

CDR3 DNA sequence: TGTGCCAGCAGCTTTTATTGGGAAACAGGGGGAAATGAGCAGTTCTTC. It yields the protein CASSFYWETGGNEQFF. This chain links TRBV11-2 with TRBJ2-1; 8 bases agree with TRBD1. The CDR3 spans 16 residues. The trim removed 3 bases at V and 7 bases at J, leaving 11 bases unmatched. The germline V gene has CDR1 SGHAT and CDR2 FQNNGV. Variable domain in full (rest from reference TRBV11-2 and TRBJ2-1): EAGVAQSPRYKIIEKRQSVAFWCNPISGHATLYWYQQILGQGPKLLIQFQNNGVVDDSQLPKDRFSAERLKGVDSTLKIQPAKLEDSAVYLCASSFYWETGGNEQFFGPGTRLTVL.

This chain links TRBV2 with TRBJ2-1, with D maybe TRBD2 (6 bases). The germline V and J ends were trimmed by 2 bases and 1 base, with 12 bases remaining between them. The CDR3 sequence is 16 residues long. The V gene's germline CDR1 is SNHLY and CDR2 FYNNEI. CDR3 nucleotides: TGTGCCAGCAGTGAATTGGGGACTTTTTCCTACAATGAGCAGTTCTTC. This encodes CASSELGTFSYNEQFF. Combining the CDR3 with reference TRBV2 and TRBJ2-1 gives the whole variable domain EPEVTQTPSHQVTQMGQEVILRCVPISNHLYFYWYRQILGQKVEFLVSFYNNEISEKSEIFDDQFSVERPDGSNFTLKIRSTKLEDSAMYFCASSELGTFSYNEQFFGPGTRLTVL.

This CDR3 is CASSDGTGGLNSPLHF. The CDR3 DNA reads as TGTGCCAGCAGCGACGGGACAGGGGGCTTAAATTCACCCCTCCACTTT. J is TRBJ1-6 and V is TRBV5-8, with 12 positions matching TRBD1. V shed 4 bases and J 7 bases; nucleotides not matched to a gene: 6. The CDR3 has 16 amino acids. Germline V lookup: CDR1 SGHTS, CDR2 YDEGEE.

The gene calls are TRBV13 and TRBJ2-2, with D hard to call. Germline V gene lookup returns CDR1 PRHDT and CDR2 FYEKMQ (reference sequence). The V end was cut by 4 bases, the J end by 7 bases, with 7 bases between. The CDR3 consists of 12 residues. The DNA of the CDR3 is TGTGCCAGCAGCTCCTCAGGCGGGGAGCTGTTTTTT. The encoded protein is CASSSSGGELFF.

This CDR3 reads CASSEGTGGPYEQYF. The CDR3 nucleotides read TGTGCCAGCAGCGAGGGGACAGGGGGCCCCTACGAGCAGTACTTC. The chain combines TRBV11-2 with TRBJ2-7, with 12 bases aligning to TRBD1. V gave up 5 bases and J gave up 2 bases; unmatched junction bases: 4. Germline V gene lookup returns CDR1 SGHAT and CDR2 FQNNGV. The CDR3 runs 15 residues.